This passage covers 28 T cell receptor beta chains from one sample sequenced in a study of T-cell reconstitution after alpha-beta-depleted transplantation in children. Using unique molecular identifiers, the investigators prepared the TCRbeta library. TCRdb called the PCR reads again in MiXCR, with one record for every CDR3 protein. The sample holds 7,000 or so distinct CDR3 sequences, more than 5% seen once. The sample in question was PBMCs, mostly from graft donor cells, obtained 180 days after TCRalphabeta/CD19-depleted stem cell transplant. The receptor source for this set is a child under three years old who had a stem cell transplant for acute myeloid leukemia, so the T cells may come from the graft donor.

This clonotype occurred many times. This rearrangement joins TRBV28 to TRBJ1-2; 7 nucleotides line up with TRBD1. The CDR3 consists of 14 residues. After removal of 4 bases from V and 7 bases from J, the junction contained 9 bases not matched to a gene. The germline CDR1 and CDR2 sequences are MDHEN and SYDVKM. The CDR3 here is CASSYRVRGGGYTF. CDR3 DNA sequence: TGTGCCAGCAGTTACCGTGTCAGGGGGGGTGGCTACACCTTC.

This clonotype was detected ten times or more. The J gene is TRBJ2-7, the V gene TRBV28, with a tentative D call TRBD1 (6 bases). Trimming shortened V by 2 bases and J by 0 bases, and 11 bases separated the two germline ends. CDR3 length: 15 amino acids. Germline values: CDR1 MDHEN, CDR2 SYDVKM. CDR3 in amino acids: CASSLDRFLSYEQYF. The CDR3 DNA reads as TGTGCCAGCAGTTTAGACAGGTTTCTCTCCTACGAGCAGTACTTC.

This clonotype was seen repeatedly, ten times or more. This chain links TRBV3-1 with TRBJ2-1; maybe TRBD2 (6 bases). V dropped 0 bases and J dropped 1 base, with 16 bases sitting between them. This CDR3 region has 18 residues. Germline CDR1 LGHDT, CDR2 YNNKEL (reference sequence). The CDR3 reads CASSQDQSGLKSYNEQFF. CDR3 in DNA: TGTGCCAGCAGCCAAGATCAGAGCGGACTAAAGTCCTACAATGAGCAGTTCTTC.

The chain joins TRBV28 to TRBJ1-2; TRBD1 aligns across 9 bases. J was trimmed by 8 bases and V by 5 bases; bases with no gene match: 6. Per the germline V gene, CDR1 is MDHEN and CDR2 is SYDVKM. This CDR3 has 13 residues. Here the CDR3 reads CASSARTGAGYTF. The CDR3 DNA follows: TGTGCCAGCAGTGCCCGGACAGGGGCCGGCTACACCTTC.

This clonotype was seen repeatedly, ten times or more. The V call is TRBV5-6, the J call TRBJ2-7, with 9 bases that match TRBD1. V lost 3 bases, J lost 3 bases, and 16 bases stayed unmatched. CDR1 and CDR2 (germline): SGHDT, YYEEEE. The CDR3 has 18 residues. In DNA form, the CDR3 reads TGTGCCAGCAGCTATTACAGGGGGCGGGGGAACAGTGGCTACGAGCAGTACTTC. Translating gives CASSYYRGRGNSGYEQYF. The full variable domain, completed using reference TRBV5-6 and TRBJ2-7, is DAGVTQSPTHLIKTRGQQVTLRCSPKSGHDTVSWYQQALGQGPQFIFQYYEEEERQRGNFPDRFSGHQFPNYSSELNVNALLLGDSALYLCASSYYRGRGNSGYEQYFGPGTRLTVT.

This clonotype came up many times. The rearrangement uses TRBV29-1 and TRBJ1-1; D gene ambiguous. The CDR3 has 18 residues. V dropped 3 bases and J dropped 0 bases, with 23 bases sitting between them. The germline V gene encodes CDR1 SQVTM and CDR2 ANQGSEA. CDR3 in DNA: TGCAGCGTTGACGAGATCCTGGCTATACAATTCATGAACACTGAAGCTTTCTTT. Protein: CSVDEILAIQFMNTEAFF.

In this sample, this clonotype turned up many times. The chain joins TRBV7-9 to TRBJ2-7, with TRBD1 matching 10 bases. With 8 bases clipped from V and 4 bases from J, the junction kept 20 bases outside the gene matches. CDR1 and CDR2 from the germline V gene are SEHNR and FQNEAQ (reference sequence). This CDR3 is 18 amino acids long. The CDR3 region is CASRRQGAVGCFCYEQYF. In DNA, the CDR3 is TGTGCCAGCCGACGACAGGGGGCAGTAGGCTGTTTCTGTTACGAGCAGTACTTC.

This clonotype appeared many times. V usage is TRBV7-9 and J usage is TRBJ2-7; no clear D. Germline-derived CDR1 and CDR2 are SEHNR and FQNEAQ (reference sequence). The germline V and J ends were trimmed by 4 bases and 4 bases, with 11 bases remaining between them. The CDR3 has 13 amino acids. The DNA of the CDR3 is TGTGCCAGCAGCTCTCCGCCAAAGTACGAGCAGTACTTC. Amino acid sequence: CASSSPPKYEQYF.

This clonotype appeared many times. This CDR3 reads CASSLGEIVYGYTF. The DNA of the CDR3 is TGTGCCAGCAGCTTAGGGGAAATAGTCTATGGCTACACCTTC. This chain uses TRBV7-9 with TRBJ1-2, with D unresolved. This CDR3 is built from 14 residues. From germline, CDR1 is SEHNR and CDR2 FQNEAQ (reference sequence). V shed 1 base and J shed 4 bases, with 10 bases lying between them.

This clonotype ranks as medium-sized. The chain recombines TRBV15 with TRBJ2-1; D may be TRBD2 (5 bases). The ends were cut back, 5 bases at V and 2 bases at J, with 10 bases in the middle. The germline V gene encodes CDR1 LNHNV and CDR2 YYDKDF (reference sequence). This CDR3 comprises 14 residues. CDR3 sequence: CATSDAGAYNEQFF. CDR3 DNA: TGTGCCACCAGCGACGCGGGTGCCTACAATGAGCAGTTCTTC.

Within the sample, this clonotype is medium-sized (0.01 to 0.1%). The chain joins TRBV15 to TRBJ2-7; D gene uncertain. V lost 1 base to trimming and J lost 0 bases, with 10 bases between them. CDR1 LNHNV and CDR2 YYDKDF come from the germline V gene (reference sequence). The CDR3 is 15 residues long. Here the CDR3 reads CATSRGGIYSYEQYF. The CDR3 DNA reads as TGTGCCACCAGCAGAGGGGGTATCTACTCCTACGAGCAGTACTTC.

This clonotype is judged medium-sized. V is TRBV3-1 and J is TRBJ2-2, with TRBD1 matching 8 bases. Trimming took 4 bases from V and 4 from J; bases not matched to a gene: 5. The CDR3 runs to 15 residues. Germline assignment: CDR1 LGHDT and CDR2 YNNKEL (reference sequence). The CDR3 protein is CASSRQGPFTGELFF. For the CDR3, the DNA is TGTGCCAGCAGCCGACAGGGGCCCTTCACCGGGGAGCTGTTTTTT. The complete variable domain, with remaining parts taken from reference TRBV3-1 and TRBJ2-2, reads DTAVSQTPKYLVTQMGNDKSIKCEQNLGHDTMYWYKQDSKKFLKIMFSYNNKELIINETVPNRFSPKSPDKAHLNLHINSLELGDSAVYFCASSRQGPFTGELFFGEGSRLTVL.

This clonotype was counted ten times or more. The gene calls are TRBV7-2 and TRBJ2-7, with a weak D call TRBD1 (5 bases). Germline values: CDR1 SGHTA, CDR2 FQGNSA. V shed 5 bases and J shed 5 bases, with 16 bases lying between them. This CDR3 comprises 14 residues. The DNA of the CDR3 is TGTGCCAGCAGCCTGGGGCAGGGCCTCCACGAGCAGTACTTC. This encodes CASSLGQGLHEQYF.

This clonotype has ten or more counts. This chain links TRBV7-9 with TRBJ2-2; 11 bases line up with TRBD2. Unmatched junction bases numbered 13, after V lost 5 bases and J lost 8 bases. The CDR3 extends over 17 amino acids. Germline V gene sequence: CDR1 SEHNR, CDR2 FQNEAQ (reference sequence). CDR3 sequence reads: CASSTRGPLAGEGELFF. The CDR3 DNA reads TGTGCCAGCAGCACGCGGGGACCACTAGCGGGAGAGGGGGAGCTGTTTTTT.

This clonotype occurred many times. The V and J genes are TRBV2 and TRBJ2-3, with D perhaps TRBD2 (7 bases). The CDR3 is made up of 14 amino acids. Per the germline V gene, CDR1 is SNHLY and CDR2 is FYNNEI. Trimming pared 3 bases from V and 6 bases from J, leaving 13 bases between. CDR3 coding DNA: TGTGCCAGCAGTGATGTTGGGGGGGGCGATACGCAGTATTTT. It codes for CASSDVGGGDTQYF.

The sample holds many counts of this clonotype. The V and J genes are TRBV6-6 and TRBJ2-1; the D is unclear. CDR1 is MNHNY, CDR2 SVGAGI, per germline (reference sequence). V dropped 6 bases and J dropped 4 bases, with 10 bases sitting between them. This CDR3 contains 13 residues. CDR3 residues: CASSPPRYNEQFF. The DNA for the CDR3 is TGTGCCAGCAGCCCGCCCAGGTACAATGAGCAGTTCTTC.

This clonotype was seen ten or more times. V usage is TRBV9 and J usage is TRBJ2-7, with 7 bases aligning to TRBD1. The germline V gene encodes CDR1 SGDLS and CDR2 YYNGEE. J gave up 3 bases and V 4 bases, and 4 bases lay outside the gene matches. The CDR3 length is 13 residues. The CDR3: CASSKGALYEQYF. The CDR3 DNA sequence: TGTGCCAGCAGCAAGGGGGCACTCTACGAGCAGTACTTC. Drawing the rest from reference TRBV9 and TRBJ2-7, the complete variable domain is DSGVTQTPKHLITATGQRVTLRCSPRSGDLSVYWYQQSLDQGLQFLIQYYNGEERAKGNILERFSAQQFPDLHSELNLSSLELGDSALYFCASSKGALYEQYFGPGTRLTVT.

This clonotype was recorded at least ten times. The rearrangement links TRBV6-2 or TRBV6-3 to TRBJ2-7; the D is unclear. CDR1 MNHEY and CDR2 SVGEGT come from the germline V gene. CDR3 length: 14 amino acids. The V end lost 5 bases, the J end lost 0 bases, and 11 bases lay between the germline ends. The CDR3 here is CASSLYRFSYEQYF. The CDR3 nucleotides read TGTGCCAGCAGTCTCTATAGGTTCTCCTACGAGCAGTACTTC.

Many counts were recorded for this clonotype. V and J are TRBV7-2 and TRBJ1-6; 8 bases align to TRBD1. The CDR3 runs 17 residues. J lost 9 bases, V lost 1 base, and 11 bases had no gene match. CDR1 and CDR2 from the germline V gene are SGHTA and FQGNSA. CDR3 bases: TGTGCCAGCAGCTTAGTCGGGACAGGAGGGGTTAGTTCACCCCTCCACTTT. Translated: CASSLVGTGGVSSPLHF.

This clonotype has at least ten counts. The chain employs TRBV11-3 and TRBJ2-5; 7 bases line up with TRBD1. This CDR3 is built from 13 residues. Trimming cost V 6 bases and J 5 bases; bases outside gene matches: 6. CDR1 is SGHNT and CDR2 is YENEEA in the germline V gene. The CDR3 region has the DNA TGTGCCAGCAGGCCAACAGGGGTGGAGACCCAGTACTTC. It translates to CASRPTGVETQYF.

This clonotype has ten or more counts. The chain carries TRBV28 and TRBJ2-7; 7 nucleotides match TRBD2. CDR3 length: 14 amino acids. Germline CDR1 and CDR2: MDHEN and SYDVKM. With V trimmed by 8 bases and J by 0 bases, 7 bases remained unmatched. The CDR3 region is CASETSALSYEQYF. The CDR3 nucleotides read TGTGCCAGCGAAACTAGCGCCCTCTCCTACGAGCAGTACTTC.

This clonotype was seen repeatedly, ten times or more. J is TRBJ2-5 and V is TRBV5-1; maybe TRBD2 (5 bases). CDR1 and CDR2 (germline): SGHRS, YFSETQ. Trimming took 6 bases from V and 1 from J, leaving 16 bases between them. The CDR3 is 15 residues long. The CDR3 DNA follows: TGCGCCAGCAATCTAGAGGGTCGGGTCCAAGAGACCCAGTACTTC. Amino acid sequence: CASNLEGRVQETQYF.

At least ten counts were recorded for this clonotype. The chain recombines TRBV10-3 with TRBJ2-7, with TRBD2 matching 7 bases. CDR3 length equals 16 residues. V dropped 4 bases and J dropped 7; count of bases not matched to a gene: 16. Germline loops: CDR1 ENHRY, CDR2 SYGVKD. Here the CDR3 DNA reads TGTGCCATCAGTGTGGGGGTTCGGGCGGGAGTTGAAGAGCAGTACTTC. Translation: CAISVGVRAGVEEQYF.

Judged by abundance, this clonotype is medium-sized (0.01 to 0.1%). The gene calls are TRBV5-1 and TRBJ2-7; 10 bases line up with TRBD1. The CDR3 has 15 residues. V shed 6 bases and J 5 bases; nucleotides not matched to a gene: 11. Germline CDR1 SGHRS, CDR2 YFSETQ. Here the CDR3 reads CASNSGGQGPHEQYF. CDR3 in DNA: TGCGCCAGCAATAGTGGGGGACAGGGGCCCCACGAGCAGTACTTC.

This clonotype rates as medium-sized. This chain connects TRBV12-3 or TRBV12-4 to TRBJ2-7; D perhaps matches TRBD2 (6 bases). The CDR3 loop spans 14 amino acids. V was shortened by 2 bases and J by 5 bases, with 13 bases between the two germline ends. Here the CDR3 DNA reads TGTGCCAGCAGTTTAATGGAGGGGTTTCACGAGCAGTACTTC. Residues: CASSLMEGFHEQYF.

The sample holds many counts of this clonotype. The CDR3 loop reads CASSLLGSSYNEQFF. In DNA form, the CDR3 reads TGTGCCAGCAGCTTGCTGGGGAGCTCCTACAATGAGCAGTTCTTC. This chain connects TRBV5-5 to TRBJ2-1; the D gene is possibly TRBD2 (5 bases). Germline lookup yields CDR1 SGHKS and CDR2 YYEKEE (reference sequence). The V and J ends lost 1 base and 0 bases respectively, with 8 bases between them. The CDR3 contains 15 residues.

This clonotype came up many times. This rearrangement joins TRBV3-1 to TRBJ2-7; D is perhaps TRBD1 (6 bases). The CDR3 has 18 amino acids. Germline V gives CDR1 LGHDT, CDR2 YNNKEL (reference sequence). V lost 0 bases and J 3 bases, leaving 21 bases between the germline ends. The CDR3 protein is CASSQDPTSRGRSYEQYF. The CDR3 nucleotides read TGTGCCAGCAGCCAAGATCCAACTTCCAGGGGACGAAGCTACGAGCAGTACTTC.

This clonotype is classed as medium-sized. The CDR3 sequence: CASSGTGVGTEAFF. The CDR3 DNA is TGTGCCAGCAGCGGAACAGGGGTGGGCACTGAAGCTTTCTTT. The chain combines TRBV7-3 with TRBJ1-1; 7 positions agree with TRBD1. The CDR3 totals 14 residues. Germline CDR1 reads SGHTA; CDR2 reads FQGTGA. V lost 5 bases, J lost 4 bases, and 7 bases stayed unmatched.